This is a list of T cell receptor beta chains from one sample in a study of blood T cell repertoires in COVID-19. The repertoire was sequenced with immunoSEQ multiplex PCR; TCRdb's copy has only in-frame clones and lacks some. The table records approximately 32,000 clones, about 86% of them present only once. Sequenced sample: peripheral blood. The receptors come from a human donor in a cohort sampled during active COVID-19. Each CDR3 is given without its conserved first and last residue.

>TRBV10-3|TRBJ1-4
AISGSGGLGEKLF
>TRBV6-5|TRBJ2-7
ASHPPGVYEQY
>TRBV10-3|TRBJ1-2
AISESPNYGYT
>TRBV29-1|TRBJ1-6
SVEAVAETIFYNSPLH
>TRBV7-6|TRBJ1-6
ASSLRQGVGSPLH
>TRBV18|TRBJ2-1
ASIDGGARNEQF
>TRBV7-9|TRBJ1-4
ASSSNREGATNEKLF
>TRBV7-8|TRBJ1-4
ASSTTENNEKLF
>TRBV6-6|TRBJ1-3
ASSPRQAGNTIY
>TRBV10-3|TRBJ2-7
AISDLGLAGTTGYEQY
>TRBV5-1|TRBJ2-2
ASLGTGAGGELF
>TRBV10-3|TRBJ1-2
AISSGQGAGGYT
>TRBV19|TRBJ2-2
ASPGDSTGELF
>TRBV4-2|TRBJ2-3
ASSQEAAPRTDTQY
>TRBV6-6|TRBJ2-1
ASSGGGGGYEQF
>TRBV21-1|TRBJ1-2
ASSKVSRSYT
>TRBV6-5|TRBJ2-7
ASSYASEVSYEQY
>TRBV11-3|TRBJ2-3
ASSLDGRGTTDTQY
>TRBV5-1|TRBJ2-6
ASSLEGLNSGANVLT
>TRBV2|TRBJ2-7
ASGQGNWEQY
>TRBV6-5|TRBJ1-6
ASVQPGGDSPLH
>TRBV20-1|TRBJ2-7
SARGPYEQY
>TRBV6-2/TRBV6-3|TRBJ1-1
ASSRTGQLEAF
>TRBV3-1/TRBV3-2|TRBJ2-5
ASSPMASGPQETQY
>TRBV5-1|TRBJ2-7
ASSLAGSYEQY
>TRBV5-8|TRBJ1-6
ASSSAGEGNSPLH
>TRBV5-8|TRBJ2-3
ASSLSLGTDTQY
>TRBV15|TRBJ2-1
ATSRVGRGSYNEQF
>TRBV9|TRBJ2-4
ASSVVPIIQY
>TRBV10-3|TRBJ2-7
AISFRTSGAYEQY
>TRBV19|TRBJ2-6
ASSRTGVLSGANVLT
>TRBV7-9|TRBJ2-3
ASSLGLAVTDTQY
>TRBV2|TRBJ1-2
ASSPDLYGYT
>TRBV11-3|TRBJ1-3
ASTHDRSSGNTIY
>TRBV29-1|TRBJ2-5
SVATTGETQY
>TRBV12-3/TRBV12-4|TRBJ2-1
ASSLRPKSSV
>TRBV5-1|TRBJ1-1
ASSLGHQMNTEAF
>TRBV3-1/TRBV3-2|TRBJ2-5
ASSQDTGVGQETQY
>TRBV19|TRBJ2-7
ASSIHRTGPYEQY
>TRBV15|TRBJ2-5
ATSRDMGRETQY
>TRBV6-5|TRBJ1-1
ASSRQGRSEAF
>TRBV7-8|TRBJ2-1
ASRYRDGGGNEQF
>TRBV2|TRBJ1-6
ASSEEGQGASPLH
>TRBV6-6|TRBJ2-7
ASRVGQGGYQQY
>TRBV15|TRBJ1-2
ATSRYSGQGQGNYGYT
>TRBV29-1|TRBJ2-7
SVVKGDEQY
>TRBV5-6|TRBJ1-5
ASSLGIGDQPQH
>TRBV9|TRBJ2-1
ASSVAPDRYNEQF